This is a list of T cell receptor beta chains from one sample in a study of OX40 agonist ivuxolimab in advanced cancers. Produced via immunoSEQ multiplex PCR; TCRdb's table is partial and in-frame only. The sample records 49,000 or so clones, 75% to 90% being singletons. The material was CD4+ or CD8+ T cells sorted from blood, obtained in a trial of the OX40 agonist ivuxolimab. The receptors stem from an adult with an advanced solid tumor such as melanoma, head and neck, liver or kidney cancer. The CDR3 runs from the conserved cysteine through the conserved F or W. D genes are given only for firm matches.

CASSFPLDGATYEQYF TRBJ2-7 TRBV27 .
CASSPGDSYYGYTF TRBJ1-2 TRBV5-4 TRBD1
CASSTNSGYNQETQYF TRBJ2-5 TRBV13 .
CSLRTPSYNEQFF TRBJ2-1 TRBV29-1 .
CASSFQVDQYF TRBJ2-5 TRBV6-5 .
CASSLRTPYEQYF TRBJ2-7 TRBV5-6 .
CATSRDASGANVLTF TRBJ2-6 TRBV15 .
CASSQTGTGGSQPQHF TRBJ1-5 TRBV4-1 TRBD1
CASSPGAGGGTEAFF TRBJ1-1 TRBV4-1 TRBD1
CASSRFSQETQYF TRBJ2-5 TRBV5-1 .
CASNLAGGLNEQFF TRBJ2-1 TRBV28 TRBD2
CASSYDVTGGGYTF TRBJ1-2 TRBV6-5 TRBD1
CASSQQSGEAYETQYF TRBJ2-5 TRBV4-1 .
CASSKPEYKAVTLWGHPNEKLFF TRBJ1-4 TRBV21-1 .
CSVESTRLPFF TRBJ2-1 TRBV29-1 .
CASNWAPGVTDTQYF TRBJ2-3 TRBV27 .
CASSPSGGPGEQYF TRBJ2-7 TRBV7-8 .
CASSLGLGGRGDSNQPQHF TRBJ1-5 TRBV5-1 .
CASSYSGGQGGQPQHF TRBJ1-5 TRBV6-6 TRBD1
CASSPNNRLNTGELFF TRBJ2-2 TRBV18 .
CASSQDGISSSYEQYF . TRBV4-1 .
CASSLQGRGEQFF TRBJ2-1 TRBV5-4 .
CASSFGTVNTGELFF TRBJ2-2 TRBV19 TRBD1
CASSWTGMEGTEAFF TRBJ1-1 TRBV7-2 TRBD1
CASSTRGNENLNEQFF TRBJ2-1 TRBV25-1 .
CASRGDRYEQYF TRBJ2-7 TRBV10-2 .
CASSPSRQGKETQYF TRBJ2-5 TRBV28 TRBD1
CASRSARGSSYNEQFF TRBJ2-1 TRBV6-8 TRBD2
CASSLLVSGNLHQEYF TRBJ2-7 TRBV7-9 TRBD2
CASSLSSSNQPQHF TRBJ1-5 TRBV28 .
CASSLGWAETEAFF TRBJ1-1 TRBV7-9 .
CATSGDPSGANVLTF TRBJ2-6 TRBV15 .
CASSAGGPSEQFF TRBJ2-1 TRBV27 TRBD2
CASSHQNRGAKNIQYF TRBJ2-4 TRBV10-1 TRBD1
CATKRDSYEQYF TRBJ2-7 TRBV5-4 .
CASSQGATGITDTQYF TRBJ2-3 TRBV4-3 TRBD1
CASSLGGPGELFF TRBJ2-2 TRBV27 .
CAWSVGYEQYF TRBJ2-7 TRBV30 .
CASSESTGAQETQYF TRBJ2-5 TRBV10-2 TRBD1
CASSPRGRETVPDTQYF TRBJ2-3 TRBV18 .
CASSHRTGNTEAFF TRBJ1-1 TRBV23-1 TRBD1
CASSPPGLPITDTQYF TRBJ2-3 TRBV7-2 .
CASSDLGRSIPSATNEKLFF TRBJ1-4 TRBV6-4 .
CASSVAYGNTGELFF TRBJ2-2 TRBV9 .
CASSLNSGATEAFF TRBJ1-1 TRBV2 .
CASSYSDRPVNF TRBJ2-7 TRBV2 .
CASKQINEQFF TRBJ2-1 TRBV6-5 .
CASSYLTGGYQPQHF TRBJ1-5 TRBV7-2 TRBD1
CASSRYNGAYEQYF TRBJ2-7 TRBV11-2 .
CASSSSKGGNTEAFF TRBJ1-1 TRBV18 .
CASSLLGEGYEQYF . TRBV5-1 TRBD2
CASSSGRIQETQYF TRBJ2-5 TRBV5-4 .
CASSMGQGFEAFF TRBJ1-1 TRBV19 TRBD1
CASSNSPGGDSYNEQFF TRBJ2-1 TRBV21-1 .
CASSLRVANEQFF TRBJ2-1 TRBV7-9 .
CAWSVRGLGSPGQPQHF TRBJ1-5 TRBV30 .
CASSLGQTSYMNTEAFF TRBJ1-1 TRBV7-8 .
CASSPLTSGRASGELFF TRBJ2-2 TRBV5-1 TRBD2
CASSGTGVNTEAFF TRBJ1-1 TRBV9 TRBD1
CASTLRDRVPYTF TRBJ1-2 TRBV19 TRBD1